The text below deals with one TCR beta chain. The CDR3 sequence is 12 residues long. V was pared by 5 bases and J by 6 bases, with 11 bases between. CDR1 is GTSNPN, CDR2 SVGIG, per germline (reference sequence). The sample belongs to a study of blood T cell repertoires in COVID-19. Study-wide background: Specimens from acute and convalescent COVID-19 originated in the United States, Italy and Spain.

Libraries were prepared by immunoSEQ multiplex PCR; TCRdb keeps only in-frame clonotypes and omits some of them. Of roughly 90,000 clones listed, more than 75% are singletons. The sequence derives from a man aged 40-49 years with acute or convalescent COVID-19. The V call is TRBV30, the J call TRBJ2-1; perhaps TRBD2 as D (7 bases). Sequences were obtained from peripheral blood. The CDR3 DNA reads as TGTGCCTGGGGAGGGGGGGGCAATGAGCAGTTCTTC. Translated, it gives CAWGGGGNEQFF.